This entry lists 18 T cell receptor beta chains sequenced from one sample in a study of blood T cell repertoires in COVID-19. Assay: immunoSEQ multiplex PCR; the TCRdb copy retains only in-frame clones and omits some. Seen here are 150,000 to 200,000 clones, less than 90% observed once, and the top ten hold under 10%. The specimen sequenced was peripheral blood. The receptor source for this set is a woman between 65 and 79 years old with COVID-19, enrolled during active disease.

For the CDR3, the DNA is TGCAGCGTTGCCCACGGGGGGACTGAAGCTTTCTTT. Its protein product is CSVAHGGTEAFF. The chain joins TRBV29-1 to TRBJ1-1, with D possibly matching TRBD1 (5 bases). Trimming removed 4 bases at V and 5 bases at J, with 11 bases between. The CDR3 extends over 12 amino acids. CDR1 and CDR2 from the germline V gene are SQVTM and ANQGSEA.

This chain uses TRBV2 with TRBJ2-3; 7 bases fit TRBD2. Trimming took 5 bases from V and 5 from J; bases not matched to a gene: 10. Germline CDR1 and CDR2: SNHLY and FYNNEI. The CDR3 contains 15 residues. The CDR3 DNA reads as TGTGCCAGCAGTAGGATGGCGGGAGTACAAGATACGCAGTATTTT. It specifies CASSRMAGVQDTQYF.

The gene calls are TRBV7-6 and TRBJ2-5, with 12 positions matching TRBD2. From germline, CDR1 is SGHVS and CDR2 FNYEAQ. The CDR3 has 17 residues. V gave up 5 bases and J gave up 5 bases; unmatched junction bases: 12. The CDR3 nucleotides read TGTGCCAGCAGCGTTATATCTAGCGGGAGGGCTGGGGAGACCCAGTACTTC. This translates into CASSVISSGRAGETQYF.

The CDR3 region has the DNA TGTGCCAGCAGCCTTTCGGGGGGACAGGGAGACTACACCTTC. Translation gives CASSLSGGQGDYTF. This chain joins TRBV7-3 and TRBJ1-2, with 9 bases lining up with TRBD1. In germline, CDR1 is SGHTA, CDR2 FQGTGA. The V and J ends lost 5 bases and 10 bases, in that order; junction bases with no gene match: 11. The CDR3 has 14 amino acids.

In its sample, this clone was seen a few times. The CDR3 DNA reads as TGTGCCAGCAGTATTAGCGGGAGGGGAGGAGAGACCCAGTACTTC. Protein: CASSISGRGGETQYF. The genes are TRBV28 and TRBJ2-5; 11 positions agree with TRBD2. The V gene end was trimmed by 5 bases and the J gene end by 4 bases; junction bases not matched to a gene: 6. The length of the CDR3 is 15 residues. The germline CDR1 and CDR2 sequences are MDHEN and SYDVKM. Supplemented by reference TRBV28 and TRBJ2-5, the full variable domain reads DVKVTQSSRYLVKRTGEKVFLECVQDMDHENMFWYRQDPGLGLRLIYFSYDVKMKEKGDIPEGYSVSREKKERFSLILESASTNQTSMYLCASSISGRGGETQYFGPGTRLLVL.

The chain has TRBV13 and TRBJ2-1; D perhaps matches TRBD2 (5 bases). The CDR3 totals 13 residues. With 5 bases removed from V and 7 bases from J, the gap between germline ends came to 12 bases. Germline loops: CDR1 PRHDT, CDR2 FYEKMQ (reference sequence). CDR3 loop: CASSRRAANEQFF. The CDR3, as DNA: TGTGCCAGCAGCAGAAGAGCGGCTAATGAGCAGTTCTTC.

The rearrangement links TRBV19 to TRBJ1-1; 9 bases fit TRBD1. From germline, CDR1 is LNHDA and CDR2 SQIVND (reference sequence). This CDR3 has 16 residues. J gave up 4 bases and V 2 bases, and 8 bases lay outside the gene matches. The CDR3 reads CASSIPGTGSTTEAFF. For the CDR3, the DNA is TGTGCCAGTAGTATACCCGGGACAGGGTCGACCACTGAAGCTTTCTTT.

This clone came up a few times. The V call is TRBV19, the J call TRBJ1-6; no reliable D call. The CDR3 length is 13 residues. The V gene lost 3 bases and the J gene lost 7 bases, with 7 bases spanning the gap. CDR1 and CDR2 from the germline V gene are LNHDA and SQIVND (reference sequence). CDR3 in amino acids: CASSIPGNSPLHF. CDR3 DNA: TGTGCCAGTAGTATTCCCGGGAATTCACCCCTCCACTTT.

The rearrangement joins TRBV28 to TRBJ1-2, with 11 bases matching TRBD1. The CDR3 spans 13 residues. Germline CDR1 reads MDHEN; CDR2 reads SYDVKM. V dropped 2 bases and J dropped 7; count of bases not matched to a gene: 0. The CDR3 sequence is CASSLGTGGGYTF. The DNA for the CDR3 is TGTGCCAGCAGTTTAGGGACAGGGGGTGGCTACACCTTC.

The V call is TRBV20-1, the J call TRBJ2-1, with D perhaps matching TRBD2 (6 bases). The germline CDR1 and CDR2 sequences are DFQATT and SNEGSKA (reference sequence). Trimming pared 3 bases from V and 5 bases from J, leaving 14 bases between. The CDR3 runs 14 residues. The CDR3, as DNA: TGCAGTGCTAGTTGGACTAATGCAAACAATGAGCAGTTCTTC. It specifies CSASWTNANNEQFF.

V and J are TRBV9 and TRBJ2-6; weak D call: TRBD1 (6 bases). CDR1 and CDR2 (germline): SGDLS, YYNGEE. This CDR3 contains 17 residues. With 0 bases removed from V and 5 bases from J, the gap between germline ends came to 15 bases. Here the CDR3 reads CASSVVSQGYRANVLTF. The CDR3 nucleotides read TGTGCCAGCAGCGTAGTTTCCCAGGGGTACAGGGCCAACGTCCTGACTTTC.

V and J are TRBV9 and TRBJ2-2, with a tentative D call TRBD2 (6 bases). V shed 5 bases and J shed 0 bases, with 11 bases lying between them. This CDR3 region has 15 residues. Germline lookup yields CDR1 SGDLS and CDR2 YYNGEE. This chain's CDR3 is CASRSGGTNTGELFF. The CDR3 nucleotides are TGTGCCAGCAGATCGGGCGGGACGAACACCGGGGAGCTGTTTTTT.

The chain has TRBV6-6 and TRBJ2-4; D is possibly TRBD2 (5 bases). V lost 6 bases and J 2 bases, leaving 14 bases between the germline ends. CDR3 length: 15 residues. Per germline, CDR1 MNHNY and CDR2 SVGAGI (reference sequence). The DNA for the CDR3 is TGTGCCAGCAGCCCAAATTCCGGGACCAAAAACATTCAGTACTTC. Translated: CASSPNSGTKNIQYF.

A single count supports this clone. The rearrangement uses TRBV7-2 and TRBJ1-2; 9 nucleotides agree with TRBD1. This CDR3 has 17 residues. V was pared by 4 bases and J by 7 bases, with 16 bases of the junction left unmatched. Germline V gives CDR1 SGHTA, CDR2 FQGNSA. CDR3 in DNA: TGTGCCAGCAGCTCTTCACCGGGGACAGGGAATCTTGGTGGCTACACCTTC. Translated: CASSSSPGTGNLGGYTF.

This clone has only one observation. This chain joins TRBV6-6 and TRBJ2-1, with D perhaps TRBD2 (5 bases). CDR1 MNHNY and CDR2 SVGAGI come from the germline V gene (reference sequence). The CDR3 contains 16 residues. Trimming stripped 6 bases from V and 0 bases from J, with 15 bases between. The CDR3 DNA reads TGTGCCAGCAGGGACGGGATAGGTGGCTCCTACAATGAGCAGTTCTTC. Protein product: CASRDGIGGSYNEQFF.

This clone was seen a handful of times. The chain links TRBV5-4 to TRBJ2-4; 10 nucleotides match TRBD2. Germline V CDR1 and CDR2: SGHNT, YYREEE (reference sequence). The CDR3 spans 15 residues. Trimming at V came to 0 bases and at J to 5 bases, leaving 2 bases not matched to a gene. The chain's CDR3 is CASSLGTSGENIQYF. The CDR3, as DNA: TGTGCCAGCAGCTTGGGTACTAGCGGGGAAAACATTCAGTACTTC.

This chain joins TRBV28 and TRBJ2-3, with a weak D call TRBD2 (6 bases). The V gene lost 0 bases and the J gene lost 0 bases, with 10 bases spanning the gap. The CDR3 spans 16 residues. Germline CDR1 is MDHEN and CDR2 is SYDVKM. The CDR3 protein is CASSLWTSGSTDTQYF. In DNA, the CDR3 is TGTGCCAGCAGTTTATGGACCAGCGGGAGCACAGATACGCAGTATTTT.

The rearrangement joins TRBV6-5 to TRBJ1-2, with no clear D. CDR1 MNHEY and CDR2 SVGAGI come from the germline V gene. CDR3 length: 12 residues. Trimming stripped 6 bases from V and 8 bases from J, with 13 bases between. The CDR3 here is CASRAGKGGYTF. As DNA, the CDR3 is TGTGCCAGCAGGGCGGGGAAGGGAGGCTACACCTTC.